Included here is one T cell receptor (beta chain) sequence, with context. The data stem from a study of cytomegalovirus exposure and HLA in healthy donors. V dropped 5 bases and J dropped 2 bases, with 13 bases sitting between them. The CDR3 covers 15 residues. Germline V CDR1 and CDR2: SGHAT, FQNNGV. The PCR contained 60 Vbeta and 13 Jbeta primers. Here immunoSEQ multiplex PCR was the method, and the copy in TCRdb shows in-frame clones only, minus some. The sample has about 190,000 clones; roughly 80% are singletons. The gene calls are TRBV11-2 and TRBJ1-5, with D possibly being TRBD1 (5 bases). The sequence was obtained from a woman aged 45-65 years in good health and CMV-seropositive. The source material was PBMCs. CDR3 sequence (DNA): TGTGCCAGCAGCGACGGGGGGGTTGGCAATCAGCCCCAGCATTTT. Amino acid sequence: CASSDGGVGNQPQHF.